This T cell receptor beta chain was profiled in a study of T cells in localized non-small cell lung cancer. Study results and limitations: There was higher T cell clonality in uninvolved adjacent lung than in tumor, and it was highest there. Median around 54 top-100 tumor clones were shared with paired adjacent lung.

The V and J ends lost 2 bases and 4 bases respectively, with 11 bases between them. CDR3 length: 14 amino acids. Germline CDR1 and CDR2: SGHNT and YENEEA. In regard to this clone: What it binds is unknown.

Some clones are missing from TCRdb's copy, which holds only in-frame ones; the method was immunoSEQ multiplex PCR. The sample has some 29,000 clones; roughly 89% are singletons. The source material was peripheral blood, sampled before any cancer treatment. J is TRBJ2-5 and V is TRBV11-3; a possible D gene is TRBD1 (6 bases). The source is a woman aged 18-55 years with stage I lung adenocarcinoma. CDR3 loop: CASSLSGGRETQYF. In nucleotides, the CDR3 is TGTGCCAGCAGCTTAAGTGGGGGCAGAGAGACCCAGTACTTC.